The 6 T cell receptor beta chains below all came from one sample that was sequenced in a study of blood T cell repertoires in COVID-19. Sequenced by immunoSEQ multiplex PCR; TCRdb stores in-frame clones only, minus some. The repertoire holds just over 70,000 clones, with about 93% as singletons. The sample comprised peripheral blood. The receptors come from a human donor in a cohort sampled during active COVID-19.

The chain carries TRBV11-2 and TRBJ1-1, with 8 bases that match TRBD1. The CDR3 length is 16 residues. Per germline, CDR1 SGHAT and CDR2 FQNNGV. V shed 2 bases and J 3 bases; nucleotides not matched to a gene: 8. CDR3 sequence (DNA): TGTGCCAGCAGCTTAACGGCAGGGGGCACGCACACTGAAGCTTTCTTT. It is translated as CASSLTAGGTHTEAFF.

The gene calls are TRBV7-9 and TRBJ1-3; 8 nucleotides align to TRBD1. Looked up from germline, CDR1 is SEHNR and CDR2 is FQNEAQ (reference sequence). V lost 5 bases, J lost 9 bases, and 3 bases stayed unmatched. CDR3 length: 12 amino acids. Here the CDR3 reads CASSLGTGTIYF. The CDR3 DNA reads TGTGCCAGCAGCCTAGGGACAGGCACCATATATTTT.

The count of this clone is one. CDR3: CASSRRPGTGSEQYF. The CDR3 coding sequence is TGTGCCAGCAGCCGTAGGCCCGGGACAGGGTCCGAGCAGTACTTC. This rearrangement joins TRBV7-2 to TRBJ2-7, with 9 bases aligning to TRBD1. The CDR3 loop spans 15 amino acids. The V and J ends lost 5 bases and 6 bases, in that order; junction bases with no gene match: 11. From germline, CDR1 is SGHTA and CDR2 FQGNSA. Using reference TRBV7-2 and TRBJ2-7 for the parts outside the CDR3, the full variable domain is GAGVSQSPSNKVTEKGKDVELRCDPISGHTALYWYRQSLGQGLEFLIYFQGNSAPDKSGLPSDRFSAERTGGSVSTLTIQRTQQEDSAVYLCASSRRPGTGSEQYFGPGTRLTVT.

This chain links TRBV19 with TRBJ2-6; possible D gene TRBD2, 5 bases. CDR3 length: 15 amino acids. Germline V gives CDR1 LNHDA, CDR2 SQIVND (reference sequence). Trimming pared 7 bases from V and 0 bases from J, leaving 10 bases between. The CDR3, as DNA: TGTGCCAGTACGCGGGCCCTCTCTGGGGCCAACGTCCTGACTTTC. Encoded protein: CASTRALSGANVLTF.

The chain links TRBV9 to TRBJ1-2, with D possibly TRBD1 on 6 matching bases. Trimming removed 3 bases at V and 3 bases at J, with 9 bases between. CDR3 size: 13 residues. Looked up from germline, CDR1 is SGDLS and CDR2 is YYNGEE. The CDR3 reads CASSARTDYGYTF. CDR3 in DNA: TGTGCCAGCAGCGCCCGGACAGACTATGGCTACACCTTC. The complete variable domain, with remaining parts taken from reference TRBV9 and TRBJ1-2, reads DSGVTQTPKHLITATGQRVTLRCSPRSGDLSVYWYQQSLDQGLQFLIQYYNGEERAKGNILERFSAQQFPDLHSELNLSSLELGDSALYFCASSARTDYGYTFGSGTRLTVV.

The chain links TRBV29-1 to TRBJ1-1, with D uncertain. Germline V gives CDR1 SQVTM, CDR2 ANQGSEA. Trimming took 3 bases from V and 1 from J, leaving 9 bases between them. The CDR3 covers 13 residues. Here the CDR3 reads CSVEAVANTEAFF. The CDR3 DNA is TGCAGCGTTGAGGCAGTTGCGAACACTGAAGCTTTCTTT.